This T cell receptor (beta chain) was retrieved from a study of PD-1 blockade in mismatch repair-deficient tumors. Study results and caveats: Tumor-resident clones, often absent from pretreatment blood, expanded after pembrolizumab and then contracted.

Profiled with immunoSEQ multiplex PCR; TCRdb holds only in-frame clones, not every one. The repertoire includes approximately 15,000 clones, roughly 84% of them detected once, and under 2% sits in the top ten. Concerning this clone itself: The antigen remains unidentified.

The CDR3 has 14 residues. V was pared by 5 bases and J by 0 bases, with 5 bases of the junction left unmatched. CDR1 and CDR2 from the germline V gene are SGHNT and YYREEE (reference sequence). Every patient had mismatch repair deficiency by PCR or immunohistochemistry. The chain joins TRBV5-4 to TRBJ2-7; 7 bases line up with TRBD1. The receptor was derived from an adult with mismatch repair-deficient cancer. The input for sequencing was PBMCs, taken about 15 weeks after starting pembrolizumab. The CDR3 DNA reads TGTGCCAGCAGGACCGGGACAGACTCCTACGAGCAGTACTTC. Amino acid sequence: CASRTGTDSYEQYF.